The clone carrying this T cell receptor (beta chain) was observed once. Antigen unknown. The CDR3 has 15 amino acids. Trimming cost V 6 bases and J 6 bases, with 19 bases left between them. Germline V gene lookup returns CDR1 MNHEY and CDR2 SMNVEV (reference sequence). TCRdb's copy holds only in-frame clones and misses some; the assay was immunoSEQ multiplex PCR. The sample holds tens of thousands of clones, approximately 94% seen once. The record originates from a study of graft-versus-host responses after intestinal transplantation. Findings and limits, study-wide: GvH clones occurred in recipient marrow; some first appeared in ileum or blood. Some patients had graft-donor T cell macrochimerism. In their allografts, the ratios of graft-versus-host to host-versus-graft T cell clones were high. Early HvG declines after transplant were associated with peak circulating GvH clone levels.

This clonotype was sampled from a human donor who was the organ donor for an intestinal transplant. V gene TRBV27 combines with J gene TRBJ2-3; D is perhaps TRBD2 (6 bases). Sample: unstimulated CD4+ T cells sorted from spleen or lymph node cells, taken before transplant. CDR3 sequence reads: CASSSERVSGDTQYF. In DNA form, the CDR3 reads TGTGCCAGCAGCTCAGAGCGGGTTTCAGGCGATACGCAGTATTTT.